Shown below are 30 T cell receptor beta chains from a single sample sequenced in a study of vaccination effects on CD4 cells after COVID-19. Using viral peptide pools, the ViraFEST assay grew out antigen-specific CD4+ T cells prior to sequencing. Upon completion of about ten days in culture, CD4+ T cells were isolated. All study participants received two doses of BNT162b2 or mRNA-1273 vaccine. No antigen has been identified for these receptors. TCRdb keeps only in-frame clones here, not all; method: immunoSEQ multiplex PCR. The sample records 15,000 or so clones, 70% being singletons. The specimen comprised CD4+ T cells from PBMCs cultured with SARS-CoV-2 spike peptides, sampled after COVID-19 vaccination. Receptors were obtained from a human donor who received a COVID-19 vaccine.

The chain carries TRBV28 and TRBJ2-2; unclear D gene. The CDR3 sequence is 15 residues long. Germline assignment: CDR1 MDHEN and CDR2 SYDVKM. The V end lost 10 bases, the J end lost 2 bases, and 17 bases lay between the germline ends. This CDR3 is CAILNTRVNTGELFF. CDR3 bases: TGTGCCATCCTAAATACACGAGTCAACACCGGGGAGCTGTTTTTT.

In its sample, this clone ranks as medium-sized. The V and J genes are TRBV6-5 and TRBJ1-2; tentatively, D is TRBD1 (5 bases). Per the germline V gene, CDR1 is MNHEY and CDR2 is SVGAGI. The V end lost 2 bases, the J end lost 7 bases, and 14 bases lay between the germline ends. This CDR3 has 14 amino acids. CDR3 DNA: TGTGCCAGCAGTTACGGGGACGGAACTATTGGCTACACCTTC. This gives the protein CASSYGDGTIGYTF.

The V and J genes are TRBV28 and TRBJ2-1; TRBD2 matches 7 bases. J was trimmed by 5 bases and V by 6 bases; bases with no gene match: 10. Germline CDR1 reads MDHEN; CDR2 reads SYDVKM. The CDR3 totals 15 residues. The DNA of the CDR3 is TGTGCCAGCAGCCGGGGGGTAGCGGAGAACAATGAGCAGTTCTTC. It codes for CASSRGVAENNEQFF.

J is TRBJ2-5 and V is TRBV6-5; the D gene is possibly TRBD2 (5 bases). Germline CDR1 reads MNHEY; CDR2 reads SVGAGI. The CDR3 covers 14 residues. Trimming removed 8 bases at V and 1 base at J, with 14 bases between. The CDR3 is CASSRLRVQETQYF. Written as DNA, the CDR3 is TGTGCCAGCTCGAGGTTGAGGGTCCAAGAGACCCAGTACTTC.

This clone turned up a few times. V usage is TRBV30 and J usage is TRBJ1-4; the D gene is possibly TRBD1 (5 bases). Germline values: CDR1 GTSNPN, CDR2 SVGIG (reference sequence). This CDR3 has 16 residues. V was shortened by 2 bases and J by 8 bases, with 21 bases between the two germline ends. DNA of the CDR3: TGTGCCTGGAGTCCACTTCGGGGTGGGACGGGAGAAAAACTGTTTTTT. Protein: CAWSPLRGGTGEKLFF.

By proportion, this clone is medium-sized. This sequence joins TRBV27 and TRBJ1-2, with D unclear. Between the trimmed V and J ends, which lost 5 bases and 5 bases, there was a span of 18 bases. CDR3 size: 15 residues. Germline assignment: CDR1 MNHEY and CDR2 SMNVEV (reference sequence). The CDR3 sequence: CASSPRPGNPYGYTF. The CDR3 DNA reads TGTGCCAGCAGTCCCCGACCGGGGAATCCTTATGGCTACACCTTC.

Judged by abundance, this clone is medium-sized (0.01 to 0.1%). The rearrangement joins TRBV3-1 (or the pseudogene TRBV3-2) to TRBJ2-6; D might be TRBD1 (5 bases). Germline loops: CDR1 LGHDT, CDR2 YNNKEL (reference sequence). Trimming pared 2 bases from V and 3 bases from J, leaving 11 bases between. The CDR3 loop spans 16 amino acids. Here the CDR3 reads CASSQPTALGANVLTF. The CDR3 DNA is TGTGCCAGCAGCCAACCGACAGCTCTTGGGGCCAACGTCCTGACTTTC.

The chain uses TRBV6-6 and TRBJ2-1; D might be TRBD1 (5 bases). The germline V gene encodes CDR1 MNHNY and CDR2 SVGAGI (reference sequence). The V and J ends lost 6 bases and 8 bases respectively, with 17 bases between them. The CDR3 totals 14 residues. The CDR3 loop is CASRTSDSTDEQFF. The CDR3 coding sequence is TGTGCCAGCAGAACTTCCGACAGTACGGATGAGCAGTTCTTC.

CDR3 protein: CASSQGKAGGGGDTQYF. The CDR3 DNA sequence: TGCGCCAGCAGCCAAGGGAAAGCGGGAGGGGGAGGAGATACGCAGTATTTT. The chain uses TRBV4-1 and TRBJ2-3, with 10 bases matching TRBD2. This CDR3 is built from 17 residues. From germline, CDR1 is MGHRA and CDR2 YSYEKL. J was trimmed by 5 bases and V by 1 base; bases with no gene match: 9.

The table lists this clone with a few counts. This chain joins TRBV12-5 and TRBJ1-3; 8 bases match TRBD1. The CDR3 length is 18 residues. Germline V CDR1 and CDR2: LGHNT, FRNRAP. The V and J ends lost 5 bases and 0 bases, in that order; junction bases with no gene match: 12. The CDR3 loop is CASGIYGTGKGSGNTIYF. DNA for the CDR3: TGTGCTAGTGGTATATACGGGACAGGAAAGGGCTCTGGAAACACCATATATTTT. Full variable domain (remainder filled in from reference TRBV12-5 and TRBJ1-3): DARVTQTPRHKVTEMGQEVTMRCQPILGHNTVFWYRQTMMQGLELLAYFRNRAPLDDSGMPKDRFSAEMPDATLATLKIQPSEPRDSAVYFCASGIYGTGKGSGNTIYFGEGSWLTVV.

This CDR3 is CAWNGYSGVSYEQYF. Here the CDR3 DNA reads TGTGCCTGGAATGGTTATTCGGGGGTGTCCTACGAGCAGTACTTC. The chain carries TRBV30 and TRBJ2-7, with D possibly being TRBD2 (6 bases). V lost 4 bases and J 1 base, leaving 17 bases between the germline ends. The CDR3 contains 15 residues. Germline V gene sequence: CDR1 GTSNPN, CDR2 SVGIG (reference sequence).

The CDR3 bases are TGTGCCACCAGCAGAGATGGGGCGGGATTGTACAATGAGCAGTTCTTC. Amino acid sequence: CATSRDGAGLYNEQFF. The gene calls are TRBV15 and TRBJ2-1; TRBD2 is a possible D gene (6 bases). CDR1 is LNHNV, CDR2 YYDKDF, per germline (reference sequence). This CDR3 contains 16 residues. V lost 0 bases, J lost 4 bases, and 13 bases lay in between.

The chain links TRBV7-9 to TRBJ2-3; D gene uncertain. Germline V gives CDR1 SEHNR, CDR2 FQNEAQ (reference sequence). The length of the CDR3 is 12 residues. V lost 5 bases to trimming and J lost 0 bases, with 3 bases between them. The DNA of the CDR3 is TGTGCCAGCAGCCTTAGCACAGATACGCAGTATTTT. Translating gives CASSLSTDTQYF.

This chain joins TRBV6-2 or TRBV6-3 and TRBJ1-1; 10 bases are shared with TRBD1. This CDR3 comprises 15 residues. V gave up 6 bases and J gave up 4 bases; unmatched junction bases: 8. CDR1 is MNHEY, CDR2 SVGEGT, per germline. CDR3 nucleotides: TGTGCCAGCAGCCAGACAGGGGGCCGTGGCACTGAAGCTTTCTTT. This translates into CASSQTGGRGTEAFF.

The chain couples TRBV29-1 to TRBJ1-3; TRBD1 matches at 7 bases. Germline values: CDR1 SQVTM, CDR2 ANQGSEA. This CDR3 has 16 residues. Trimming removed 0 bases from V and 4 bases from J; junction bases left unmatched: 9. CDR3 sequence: CSVEDVKGAGGNTIYF. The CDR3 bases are TGCAGCGTTGAAGATGTGAAGGGGGCGGGGGGAAACACCATATATTTT.

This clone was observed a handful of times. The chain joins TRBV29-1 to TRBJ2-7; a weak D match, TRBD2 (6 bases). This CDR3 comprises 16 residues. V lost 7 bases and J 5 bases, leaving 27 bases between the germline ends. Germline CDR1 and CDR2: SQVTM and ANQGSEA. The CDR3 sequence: CSAIGGETGRTDEQYF. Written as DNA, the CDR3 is TGCAGCGCCATCGGCGGGGAGACGGGGAGGACCGACGAGCAGTACTTC.

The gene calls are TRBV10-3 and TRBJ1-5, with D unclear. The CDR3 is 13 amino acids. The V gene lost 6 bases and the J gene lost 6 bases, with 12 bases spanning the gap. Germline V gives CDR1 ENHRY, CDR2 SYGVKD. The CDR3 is CAIREGRGQPQHF. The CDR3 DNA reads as TGTGCCATCAGGGAGGGCCGGGGTCAGCCCCAGCATTTT.

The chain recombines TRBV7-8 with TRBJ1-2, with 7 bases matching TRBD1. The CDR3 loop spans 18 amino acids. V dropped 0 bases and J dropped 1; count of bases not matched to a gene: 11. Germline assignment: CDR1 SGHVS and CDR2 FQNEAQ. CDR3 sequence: CASSLAQSTGQYNYGYTF. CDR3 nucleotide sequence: TGTGCCAGCAGCTTAGCGCAATCGACGGGACAGTATAACTATGGCTACACCTTC.

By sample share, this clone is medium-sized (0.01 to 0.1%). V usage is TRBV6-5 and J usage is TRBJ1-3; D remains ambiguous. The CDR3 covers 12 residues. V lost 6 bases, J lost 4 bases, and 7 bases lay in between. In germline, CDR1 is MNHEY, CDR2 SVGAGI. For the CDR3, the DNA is TGTGCCAGCAGAGGGCAAGGAAACACCATATATTTT. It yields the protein CASRGQGNTIYF.

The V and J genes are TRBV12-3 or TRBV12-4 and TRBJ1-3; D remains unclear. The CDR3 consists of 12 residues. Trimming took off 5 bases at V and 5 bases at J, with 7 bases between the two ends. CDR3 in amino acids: CASSVVRNTIYF. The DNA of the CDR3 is TGTGCCAGCAGTGTTGTGCGAAACACCATATATTTT.

The CDR3 region is CASRLASSGPFTDTQYF. The CDR3 DNA reads as TGTGCCAGCAGGTTGGCCTCTAGCGGTCCTTTCACAGATACGCAGTATTTT. This sequence joins TRBV28 and TRBJ2-3; 7 bases fit TRBD2. This CDR3 is 17 amino acids long. The V gene's germline CDR1 is MDHEN and CDR2 SYDVKM. The V gene end was trimmed by 6 bases and the J gene end by 2 bases; junction bases not matched to a gene: 14.

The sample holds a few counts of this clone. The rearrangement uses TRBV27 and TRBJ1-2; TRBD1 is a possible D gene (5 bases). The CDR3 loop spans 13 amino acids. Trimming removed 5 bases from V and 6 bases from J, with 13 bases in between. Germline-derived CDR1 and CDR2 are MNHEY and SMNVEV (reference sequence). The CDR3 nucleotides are TGTGCCAGCAGTGTAGGGGCAGGGAATGGCTACACCTTC. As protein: CASSVGAGNGYTF.

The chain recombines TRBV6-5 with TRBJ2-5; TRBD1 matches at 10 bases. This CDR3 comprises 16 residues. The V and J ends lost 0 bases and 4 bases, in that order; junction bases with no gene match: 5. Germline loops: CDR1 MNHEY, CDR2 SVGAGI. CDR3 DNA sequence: TGTGCCAGCAGTTACTCGACAGGGGGCGTTGGAGAGACCCAGTACTTC. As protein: CASSYSTGGVGETQYF.

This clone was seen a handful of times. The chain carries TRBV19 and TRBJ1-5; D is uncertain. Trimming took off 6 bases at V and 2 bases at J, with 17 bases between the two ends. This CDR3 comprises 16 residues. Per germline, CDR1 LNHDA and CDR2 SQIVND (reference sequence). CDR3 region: CASSPGAALGNQPQHF. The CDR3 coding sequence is TGTGCCAGTAGCCCGGGCGCGGCCTTGGGCAATCAGCCCCAGCATTTT. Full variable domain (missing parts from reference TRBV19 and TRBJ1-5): DGGITQSPKYLFRKEGQNVTLSCEQNLNHDAMYWYRQDPGQGLRLIYYSQIVNDFQKGDIAEGYSVSREKKESFPLTVTSAQKNPTAFYLCASSPGAALGNQPQHFGDGTRLSIL.

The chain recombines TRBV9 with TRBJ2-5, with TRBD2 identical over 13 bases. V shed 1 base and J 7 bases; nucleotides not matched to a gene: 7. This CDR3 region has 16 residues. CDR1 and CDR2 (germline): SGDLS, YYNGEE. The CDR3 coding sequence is TGTGCCAGCAGCGTAACTAGCGGGGGGGCGCGGGCGACCCAGTACTTC. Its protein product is CASSVTSGGARATQYF. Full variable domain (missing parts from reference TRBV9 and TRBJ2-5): DSGVTQTPKHLITATGQRVTLRCSPRSGDLSVYWYQQSLDQGLQFLIQYYNGEERAKGNILERFSAQQFPDLHSELNLSSLELGDSALYFCASSVTSGGARATQYFGPGTRLLVL.

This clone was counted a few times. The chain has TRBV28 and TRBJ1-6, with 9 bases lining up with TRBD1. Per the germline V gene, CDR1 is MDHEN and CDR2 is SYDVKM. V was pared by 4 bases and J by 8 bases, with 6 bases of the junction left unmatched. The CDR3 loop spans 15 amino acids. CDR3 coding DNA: TGTGCCAGCAGTTACAACAGGGGGCGCGATTCACCCCTCCACTTT. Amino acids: CASSYNRGRDSPLHF.

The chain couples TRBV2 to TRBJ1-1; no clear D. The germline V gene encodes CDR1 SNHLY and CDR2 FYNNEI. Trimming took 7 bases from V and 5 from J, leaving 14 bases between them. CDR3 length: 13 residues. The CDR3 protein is CASTAGSWTEAFF. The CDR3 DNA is TGTGCCAGCACGGCGGGCAGTTGGACTGAAGCTTTCTTT.

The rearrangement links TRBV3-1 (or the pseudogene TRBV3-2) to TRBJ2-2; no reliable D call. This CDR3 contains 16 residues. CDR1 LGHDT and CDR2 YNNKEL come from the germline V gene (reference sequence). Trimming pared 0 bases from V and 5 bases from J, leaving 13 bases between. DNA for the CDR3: TGTGCCAGCAGCCAAGATCTCCTTCTAGGAACCGGGGAGCTGTTTTTT. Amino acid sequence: CASSQDLLLGTGELFF.

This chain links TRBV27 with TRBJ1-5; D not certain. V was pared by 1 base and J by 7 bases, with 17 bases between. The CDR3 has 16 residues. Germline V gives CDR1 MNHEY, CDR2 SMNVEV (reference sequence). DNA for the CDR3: TGTGCCAGCAGTTTATTCCCCTCCTCGCTTGGACAGCCCCAGCATTTT. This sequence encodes CASSLFPSSLGQPQHF.

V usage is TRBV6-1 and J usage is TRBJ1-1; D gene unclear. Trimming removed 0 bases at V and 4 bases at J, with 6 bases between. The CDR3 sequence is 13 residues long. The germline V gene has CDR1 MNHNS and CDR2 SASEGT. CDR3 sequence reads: CASSEARGTEAFF. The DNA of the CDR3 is TGTGCCAGCAGTGAAGCCCGGGGCACTGAAGCTTTCTTT.